The 22 T cell receptor beta chains below were found in one sample sequenced in a study of blood T cell repertoires in COVID-19. Clones were sequenced by immunoSEQ multiplex PCR, and TCRdb holds only the in-frame ones, with some missing. The sample yields 360,000 or so clones, about 90% seen once. Sequencing was done on a sample of peripheral blood. All receptors derive from a man aged 18 to 29 with active or convalescent COVID-19.

This chain connects TRBV3-1 (or the pseudogene TRBV3-2) to TRBJ1-2, with a possible D match to TRBD1 (5 bases). The CDR3 is made up of 15 amino acids. Trimming removed 0 bases from V and 5 bases from J, with 13 bases in between. Germline V gives CDR1 LGHDT, CDR2 YNNKEL (reference sequence). The DNA for the CDR3 is TGTGCCAGCAGCCAAGACGCGGGGGGGAGGTATGGCTACACCTTC. This sequence encodes CASSQDAGGRYGYTF.

V gene TRBV9 combines with J gene TRBJ2-7, with D maybe TRBD2 (6 bases). The ends were cut back, 3 bases at V and 2 bases at J, with 15 bases in the middle. This CDR3 is 15 amino acids long. Germline assignment: CDR1 SGDLS and CDR2 YYNGEE. CDR3 DNA: TGTGCCAGCAGCGCAAGTAGCGGTACGACCTACGAGCAGTACTTC. Its protein is CASSASSGTTYEQYF.

This chain joins TRBV19 and TRBJ1-2, with 9 nucleotides matching TRBD1. This CDR3 is 13 amino acids long. CDR1 is LNHDA, CDR2 SQIVND, per germline (reference sequence). The J segment lost 4 bases and the V segment lost 6 bases, leaving 3 bases of the junction unmatched. The CDR3: CASRDRGAYGYTF. The CDR3 nucleotides read TGTGCCAGTAGGGACAGGGGTGCCTATGGCTACACCTTC.

The chain couples TRBV15 to TRBJ2-7; the D is unclear. Germline CDR1 is LNHNV and CDR2 is YYDKDF (reference sequence). Trimming cost V 0 bases and J 3 bases, with 6 bases left between them. The length of the CDR3 is 13 residues. The chain's CDR3 is CATSRDPDYEQYF. CDR3 nucleotide sequence: TGTGCCACCAGCAGAGACCCAGACTACGAGCAGTACTTC.

Concerning this clone itself: Different DNA sequences within this sample yield the same CDR3. This chain connects TRBV9 to TRBJ2-2; D unresolved. Germline V gene lookup returns CDR1 SGDLS and CDR2 YYNGEE. The V end was cut by 1 base, the J end by 5 bases, with 6 bases between. The CDR3 has 13 residues. CDR3 sequence reads: CASSVSGTGELFF. The CDR3 DNA reads as TGTGCCAGCAGCGTATCCGGTACCGGGGAGCTGTTTTTT.

The rearrangement joins TRBV30 to TRBJ2-7; D remains ambiguous. V shed 0 bases and J shed 5 bases, with 14 bases lying between them. There are 14 residues in the CDR3. Germline V lookup: CDR1 GTSNPN, CDR2 SVGIG (reference sequence). The CDR3 region is CAWSVAGFSHEQYF. The DNA of the CDR3 is TGTGCCTGGAGTGTTGCCGGGTTTAGCCACGAGCAGTACTTC. The full variable domain, its missing parts supplied by reference TRBV30 and TRBJ2-7, is SQTIHQWPATLVQPVGSPLSLECTVEGTSNPNLYWYRQAAGRGLQLLFYSVGIGQISSEVPQNLSASRPQDRQFILSSKKLLLSDSGFYLCAWSVAGFSHEQYFGPGTRLTVT.

V usage is TRBV20-1 and J usage is TRBJ1-5; 7 bases match TRBD1. The CDR3 is 15 amino acids. Per germline, CDR1 DFQATT and CDR2 SNEGSKA (reference sequence). V lost 3 bases and J lost 0; bases outside the gene matches: 5. The CDR3 nucleotides read TGCAGTGCTAGTAAGGGGGCTTATAGCAATCAGCCCCAGCATTTT. It translates to CSASKGAYSNQPQHF.

The chain employs TRBV7-9 and TRBJ2-7, with 9 bases fitting TRBD1. The CDR3 is 16 amino acids. Germline V lookup: CDR1 SEHNR, CDR2 FQNEAQ (reference sequence). V shed 1 base and J 5 bases; nucleotides not matched to a gene: 9. The CDR3 is CASSLGTGTGTDEQYF. CDR3 nucleotides: TGTGCCAGCAGCTTAGGAACCGGGACAGGGACCGACGAGCAGTACTTC.

The V call is TRBV7-9, the J call TRBJ1-1, with 9 bases that match TRBD1. This CDR3 contains 16 residues. Germline V CDR1 and CDR2: SEHNR, FQNEAQ (reference sequence). Trimming cost V 5 bases and J 2 bases; bases outside gene matches: 9. The CDR3 protein is CASSPQGQGYNTEAFF. The CDR3 region has the DNA TGTGCCAGCAGCCCGCAGGGACAGGGCTATAACACTGAAGCTTTCTTT.

The chain links TRBV7-9 to TRBJ2-2; 8 bases match TRBD1. After removal of 4 bases from V and 9 bases from J, the junction contained 7 bases not matched to a gene. This CDR3 region has 14 residues. CDR1 is SEHNR and CDR2 is FQNEAQ in the germline V gene (reference sequence). For the CDR3, the DNA is TGTGCCAGCAGCTCGGGACAGGAGGACCGGGAGCTGTTTTTT. It specifies CASSSGQEDRELFF.

The chain is built from TRBV27 and TRBJ2-1; no firm D call. The CDR3 is 14 residues long. The germline V and J ends were trimmed by 4 bases and 6 bases, with 13 bases remaining between them. Germline CDR1 MNHEY, CDR2 SMNVEV (reference sequence). The CDR3 DNA follows: TGTGCCAGCAGTTCCCCTCCGGCGGCCAATGAGCAGTTCTTC. This translates into CASSSPPAANEQFF.

J is TRBJ1-2 and V is TRBV14, with TRBD1 identical over 12 bases. Trimming cost V 0 bases and J 7 bases; bases outside gene matches: 9. CDR1 is SGHDN, CDR2 FVKESK, per germline. This CDR3 contains 17 residues. The CDR3 DNA reads TGTGCCAGCAGCCAAGATTCTATGGGACAGGGGGCCTTTGGCTACACCTTC. It translates to CASSQDSMGQGAFGYTF.

The V gene is TRBV19, the J gene TRBJ2-3, with D hard to call. There are 13 residues in the CDR3. Germline lookup yields CDR1 LNHDA and CDR2 SQIVND (reference sequence). Trimming took off 6 bases at V and 0 bases at J, with 7 bases between the two ends. The DNA of the CDR3 is TGTGCCAGTAGCAGGATAAGCACAGATACGCAGTATTTT. It encodes CASSRISTDTQYF.

This rearrangement joins TRBV7-2 to TRBJ2-2; no firm D call. CDR3 length: 12 amino acids. From germline, CDR1 is SGHTA and CDR2 FQGNSA. With 7 bases removed from V and 5 bases from J, the gap between germline ends came to 8 bases. The CDR3 spells CASTTETGELFF. The CDR3 region has the DNA TGTGCCAGCACTACAGAGACCGGGGAGCTGTTTTTT.

This clone was detected only a few times. In nucleotides, the CDR3 is TGTGCCAGCAGTCCGCGGGCGCAGCCGGTGAACACTGAAGCTTTCTTT. Its protein is CASSPRAQPVNTEAFF. The gene calls are TRBV27 and TRBJ1-1, with no clear D. This CDR3 spans 16 amino acids. CDR1 MNHEY and CDR2 SMNVEV come from the germline V gene (reference sequence). V was shortened by 5 bases and J by 0 bases, with 16 bases between the two germline ends.

The chain recombines TRBV2 with TRBJ2-7; 15 nucleotides agree with TRBD2. Germline V gene sequence: CDR1 SNHLY, CDR2 FYNNEI. Trimming took 6 bases from V and 1 from J; bases not matched to a gene: 1. CDR3 length: 15 amino acids. The CDR3 reads CASRGLAGGSYEQYF. DNA for the CDR3: TGTGCCAGCAGGGGACTAGCGGGAGGATCCTACGAGCAGTACTTC.

V is TRBV4-3 and J is TRBJ2-7; a possible D gene is TRBD2 (6 bases). The CDR3 is made up of 16 amino acids. Deletions cut 0 bases from V and 3 bases from J, with 15 bases between. Germline V gene lookup returns CDR1 LGHNA and CDR2 YSLEER. The CDR3 loop is CASSQDLREPNYEQYF. The CDR3, as DNA: TGCGCCAGCAGCCAAGATCTACGGGAGCCCAACTACGAGCAGTACTTC.

V is TRBV11-1 and J is TRBJ2-1; 7 positions match TRBD1. The CDR3 length is 13 residues. The germline gives CDR1 SGHAT, CDR2 FQDESV (reference sequence). After removal of 5 bases from V and 16 bases from J, the junction contained 14 bases not matched to a gene. The CDR3 spells CASSPFLAGGFFF. As DNA, the CDR3 is TGTGCCAGCAGCCCGTTTCTTGCAGGGGGTTTCTTCTTC.

This clone was found a few times. The V call is TRBV24-1, the J call TRBJ2-2; 10 bases align to TRBD2. CDR3 length: 18 amino acids. In germline, CDR1 is KGHDR, CDR2 SFDVKD. With V trimmed by 5 bases and J by 4 bases, 12 bases remained unmatched. This CDR3 is CATSGRLAGAGRTGELFF. The CDR3, as DNA: TGTGCCACCAGTGGAAGGCTAGCGGGAGCGGGACGCACCGGGGAGCTGTTTTTT.

Notes on this clone: At one boundary the junction diverges from the germline segment, which might be a read error. The chain carries TRBV5-4 and TRBJ2-7; tentatively, D is TRBD1 (6 bases). The germline V gene encodes CDR1 SGHNT and CDR2 YYREEE (reference sequence). This CDR3 spans 14 amino acids. Here the CDR3 reads CASSLGAGVNEQYF. The CDR3 DNA follows: TGTGCCAGCAGTTTGGGGGCAGGGGTGAACGAGCAGTACTTC.

The genes are TRBV5-1 and TRBJ2-1, with 8 bases that match TRBD2. Germline V CDR1 and CDR2: SGHRS, YFSETQ. V shed 1 base, J shed 1 base, and the junction held 7 bases outside the gene matches. CDR3 length: 17 residues. The DNA for the CDR3 is TGCGCCAGCAGCTTGCTAGGCGGGGGGACGTCCTACAATGAGCAGTTCTTC. This sequence encodes CASSLLGGGTSYNEQFF. The full variable domain, completed using reference TRBV5-1 and TRBJ2-1, is KAGVTQTPRYLIKTRGQQVTLSCSPISGHRSVSWYQQTPGQGLQFLFEYFSETQRNKGNFPGRFSGRQFSNSRSEMNVSTLELGDSALYLCASSLLGGGTSYNEQFFGPGTRLTVL.

The chain couples TRBV6-5 to TRBJ1-1, with D maybe TRBD1 (6 bases). The V gene's germline CDR1 is MNHEY and CDR2 SVGAGI. With 7 bases removed from V and 6 bases from J, the gap between germline ends came to 15 bases. This CDR3 region has 13 residues. CDR3 sequence reads: CASNRVNTAEAFF. CDR3 sequence (DNA): TGTGCCAGCAACAGGGTCAATACGGCTGAAGCTTTCTTT.